The next 28 T cell receptor beta chains were all read from a single sample in a study of blood T cell repertoires in COVID-19. Sequencing used immunoSEQ multiplex PCR; TCRdb keeps in-frame clones, though not all of them. Here the sample spans roughly 250,000 clones, 70% to 90% being singletons. Sequencing was carried out using PBMCs or T cells enriched from blood (not recorded which). The receptors come from a woman between 45 and 65 years old who had recovered from COVID-19.

This clone was picked up a small number of times. J is TRBJ1-5 and V is TRBV19; no reliable D call. Trimming left V 7 bases short and J 2 bases short, with 18 bases between. From germline, CDR1 is LNHDA and CDR2 SQIVND (reference sequence). The CDR3 is made up of 16 amino acids. CDR3 DNA: TGTGCCAGTAACCCGGATGCGGGGTTTCGCAATCAGCCCCAGCATTTT. Protein: CASNPDAGFRNQPQHF.

Details on this clone: The sample carries other DNA sequences with the same CDR3. The genes are TRBV18 and TRBJ2-7, with TRBD1 identical over 11 bases. Looked up from germline, CDR1 is KGHSH and CDR2 is LQKENI. CDR3 length equals 14 residues. With 4 bases clipped from V and 3 bases from J, the junction kept 2 bases outside the gene matches. CDR3 sequence (DNA): TGTGCCAGCTCACTGGGACAGGGGGGCTACGAGCAGTACTTC. Amino acids: CASSLGQGGYEQYF.

This sequence joins TRBV29-1 and TRBJ2-1; 12 bases agree with TRBD1. CDR3 length equals 15 residues. The germline CDR1 and CDR2 sequences are SQVTM and ANQGSEA. After removal of 6 bases from V and 2 bases from J, the junction contained 5 bases not matched to a gene. DNA of the CDR3: TGCAGCGTGTATGGGACAGGGGGCGCCTACAATGAGCAGTTCTTC. Translation: CSVYGTGGAYNEQFF.

The chain has TRBV2 and TRBJ2-3; D is perhaps TRBD2 (5 bases). This CDR3 is built from 14 residues. V gave up 3 bases and J gave up 2 bases, with 9 bases separating them. The germline CDR1 and CDR2 sequences are SNHLY and FYNNEI. CDR3 sequence: CASSEDSNTDTQYF. The CDR3 bases are TGTGCCAGCAGTGAGGACTCGAACACAGATACGCAGTATTTT.

V usage is TRBV30 and J usage is TRBJ1-1, with 7 nucleotides matching TRBD1. Germline V gene data show CDR1 as GTSNPN and CDR2 as SVGIG (reference sequence). V shed 8 bases and J 4 bases; nucleotides not matched to a gene: 10. The CDR3 runs 13 residues. CDR3 DNA: TGTGCCGGGCACAGGGGAGGACTCACTGAAGCTTTCTTT. Protein: CAGHRGGLTEAFF.

This clone appeared once. The chain combines TRBV9 with TRBJ1-1, with no clear D. V lost 3 bases to trimming and J lost 0 bases, with 12 bases between them. CDR1 is SGDLS, CDR2 YYNGEE, per germline. There are 15 residues in the CDR3. CDR3 in amino acids: CASSAETGMNTEAFF. Written as DNA, the CDR3 is TGTGCCAGCAGCGCAGAGACGGGAATGAACACTGAAGCTTTCTTT.

The rearrangement links TRBV6-1 to TRBJ1-5, with 7 bases lining up with TRBD1. Germline assignment: CDR1 MNHNS and CDR2 SASEGT. V was pared by 0 bases and J by 2 bases, with 13 bases of the junction left unmatched. The CDR3 has 19 residues. CDR3 in amino acids: CASSEAYMFRQGGNQPQHF. Here the CDR3 DNA reads TGTGCCAGCAGTGAAGCGTATATGTTCAGGCAGGGGGGCAATCAGCCCCAGCATTTT.

J is TRBJ1-2 and V is TRBV19; TRBD1 matches 10 bases. Germline V lookup: CDR1 LNHDA, CDR2 SQIVND (reference sequence). This CDR3 spans 15 amino acids. After removal of 5 bases from V and 6 bases from J, the junction contained 9 bases not matched to a gene. The CDR3 loop is CASSFSRDRGDGYTF. The CDR3 DNA is TGTGCCAGTAGTTTCTCCCGGGACAGGGGAGATGGCTACACCTTC.

The chain uses TRBV10-3 and TRBJ2-7; D perhaps matches TRBD2 (6 bases). The CDR3 extends over 14 amino acids. Germline V lookup: CDR1 ENHRY, CDR2 SYGVKD. V lost 6 bases to trimming and J lost 3 bases, with 15 bases between them. The CDR3 reads CAIRGVADLYEQYF. The CDR3 DNA reads as TGTGCCATCAGAGGAGTAGCGGACCTCTACGAGCAGTACTTC.

This chain links TRBV5-1 with TRBJ2-7; a weak D match, TRBD1 (5 bases). With 3 bases removed from V and 0 bases from J, the gap between germline ends came to 10 bases. The CDR3 is 14 residues long. The germline gives CDR1 SGHRS, CDR2 YFSETQ. This CDR3 reads CASSSRQSSYEQYF. The CDR3 DNA reads TGCGCCAGCAGCTCCCGACAGAGCTCCTACGAGCAGTACTTC.

This sequence joins TRBV20-1 and TRBJ2-3; TRBD2 agrees at 10 bases. Losses at the gene ends were 3 bases for V and 4 bases for J; bases not matched to a gene: 4. The CDR3 contains 14 residues. CDR1 is DFQATT, CDR2 SNEGSKA, per germline (reference sequence). CDR3 residues: CSASVLAGPDTQYF. CDR3 in DNA: TGCAGTGCTAGTGTACTAGCGGGACCAGATACGCAGTATTTT.

This clone was recorded a few times. The V gene is TRBV30, the J gene TRBJ2-5; 8 bases are shared with TRBD1. The ends lost 5 bases at V and 5 bases at J; junction bases unmatched: 16. Germline V CDR1 and CDR2: GTSNPN, SVGIG (reference sequence). The CDR3 contains 16 residues. This CDR3 is CAWLISDRGPRETQYF. Written as DNA, the CDR3 is TGTGCCTGGCTTATTTCCGACAGGGGCCCCAGGGAGACCCAGTACTTC.

CDR3 sequence: CASSPPSYREKRRVEQYF. As DNA, the CDR3 is TGTGCCAGCAGCCCCCCATCTTACAGGGAGAAGCGTCGGGTTGAGCAGTACTTC. The gene calls are TRBV28 and TRBJ2-7, with D possibly being TRBD1 (6 bases). CDR1 MDHEN and CDR2 SYDVKM come from the germline V gene. Trimming cost V 6 bases and J 7 bases, with 31 bases left between them. This CDR3 spans 18 amino acids. The complete variable domain, with remaining parts taken from reference TRBV28 and TRBJ2-7, reads DVKVTQSSRYLVKRTGEKVFLECVQDMDHENMFWYRQDPGLGLRLIYFSYDVKMKEKGDIPEGYSVSREKKERFSLILESASTNQTSMYLCASSPPSYREKRRVEQYFGPGTRLTVT.

The V call is TRBV7-8, the J call TRBJ1-5, with a weak D call TRBD1 (5 bases). The CDR3 sequence is 15 residues long. Looked up from germline, CDR1 is SGHVS and CDR2 is FQNEAQ. Trimming took off 1 base at V and 6 bases at J, with 13 bases between the two ends. The CDR3 nucleotides are TGTGCCAGCAGCTTAGTCGGCCGGACAACTCAGCCCCAGCATTTT. Protein sequence: CASSLVGRTTQPQHF.

There are a few counts of this clone. V gene TRBV27 combines with J gene TRBJ1-6; TRBD1 is a possible D gene (5 bases). Germline CDR1 and CDR2: MNHEY and SMNVEV (reference sequence). V gave up 2 bases and J gave up 7 bases, with 12 bases separating them. There are 15 residues in the CDR3. CDR3 nucleotide sequence: TGTGCCAGCAGTTTAGGGCAGGGCATCAATTCACCCCTCCACTTT. It is translated as CASSLGQGINSPLHF.

The genes are TRBV27 and TRBJ2-1; 14 bases are shared with TRBD2. V was pared by 6 bases and J by 9 bases, with 7 bases of the junction left unmatched. The V gene's germline CDR1 is MNHEY and CDR2 SMNVEV (reference sequence). The CDR3 contains 15 residues. CDR3 region: CASSQGTSGSREQFF. In DNA, the CDR3 is TGTGCCAGCAGCCAAGGGACTAGCGGGAGTCGTGAGCAGTTCTTC.

The sample holds one count of this clone. The J gene is TRBJ2-7, the V gene TRBV5-5; TRBD1 matches at 7 bases. From germline, CDR1 is SGHKS and CDR2 YYEKEE (reference sequence). After removal of 2 bases from V and 2 bases from J, the junction contained 7 bases not matched to a gene. The CDR3 sequence is 15 residues long. The CDR3 DNA follows: TGTGCCAGCAGCTTCCCCTGGACAGGAACCTACGAGCAGTACTTC. This gives the protein CASSFPWTGTYEQYF.

With respect to this clone: The same CDR3 can be traced to other DNA sequences in this sample. The chain uses TRBV3-1 (or the pseudogene TRBV3-2) and TRBJ2-3, with D perhaps matching TRBD2 (5 bases). CDR3 length: 16 amino acids. Trimming cost V 0 bases and J 1 base, with 11 bases left between them. CDR1 and CDR2 from the germline V gene are LGHDT and YNNKEL (reference sequence). CDR3 loop: CASSQESGSGTDTQYF. Written as DNA, the CDR3 is TGTGCCAGCAGCCAAGAATCAGGTAGCGGCACAGATACGCAGTATTTT.

CDR3 DNA sequence: TGTGCCATCAGTGGCCTTGCTCTATCCTACAATGAGCAGTTCTTC. Translating it yields CAISGLALSYNEQFF. The V gene is TRBV10-3, the J gene TRBJ2-1; D is undetermined. The CDR3 is made up of 15 amino acids. Trimming removed 4 bases at V and 1 base at J, with 11 bases between. CDR1 and CDR2 (germline): ENHRY, SYGVKD.

The CDR3 DNA reads as TGCGCCAGCAGTGAGTATTCGGGATCCTACAATGAGCAGTTCTTC. Translation: CASSEYSGSYNEQFF. The chain couples TRBV10-1 to TRBJ2-1; possible D gene TRBD2, 5 bases. Deletions cut 1 base from V and 1 base from J, with 8 bases between. Germline-derived CDR1 and CDR2 are WNHNN and SYGVQD (reference sequence). The CDR3 totals 15 residues.

This clone was counted between two and nine times. The rearrangement joins TRBV11-2 to TRBJ1-3, with unresolved D. Germline assignment: CDR1 SGHAT and CDR2 FQNNGV. V was shortened by 5 bases and J by 5 bases, with 19 bases between the two germline ends. This CDR3 is built from 16 residues. The CDR3 here is CASSPPGPAARNTIYF. The CDR3 nucleotides read TGTGCCAGCAGCCCCCCGGGTCCAGCCGCCCGAAACACCATATATTTT.

This chain joins TRBV10-2 and TRBJ1-1, with D tentatively TRBD1 (5 bases). The CDR3 is 14 residues long. V shed 10 bases and J shed 1 base, with 16 bases lying between them. The germline gives CDR1 WSHSY, CDR2 SAAADI. The CDR3 is CATRPIQGNTEAFF. CDR3 coding DNA: TGCGCCACCAGACCCATCCAGGGGAACACTGAAGCTTTCTTT.

V gene TRBV19 combines with J gene TRBJ1-1, with D possibly being TRBD1 (5 bases). CDR1 and CDR2 (germline): LNHDA, SQIVND (reference sequence). The length of the CDR3 is 15 residues. V lost 0 bases and J 5 bases, leaving 13 bases between the germline ends. The CDR3 nucleotides are TGTGCCAGTAGTATAGAGGGGACTTGGGGGACTGAAGCTTTCTTT. Residues: CASSIEGTWGTEAFF. Together with reference TRBV19 and TRBJ1-1, the CDR3 gives the full variable domain: DGGITQSPKYLFRKEGQNVTLSCEQNLNHDAMYWYRQDPGQGLRLIYYSQIVNDFQKGDIAEGYSVSREKKESFPLTVTSAQKNPTAFYLCASSIEGTWGTEAFFGQGTRLTVV.

The chain carries TRBV12-3 or TRBV12-4 and TRBJ2-5; 8 bases line up with TRBD2. This CDR3 has 12 amino acids. V shed 8 bases, J shed 4 bases, and the junction held 3 bases outside the gene matches. CDR3 nucleotide sequence: TGTGCCAGCGGCAGCGGGGGAGAGACCCAGTACTTC. It translates to CASGSGGETQYF.

J is TRBJ2-5 and V is TRBV5-1; TRBD2 matches 8 bases. V was pared by 4 bases and J by 5 bases, with 7 bases of the junction left unmatched. Germline V gives CDR1 SGHRS, CDR2 YFSETQ. The CDR3 has 14 amino acids. CDR3 sequence reads: CASSPGTRGETQYF. DNA of the CDR3: TGCGCCAGCAGCCCCGGGACTAGGGGGGAGACCCAGTACTTC. Full variable domain (outside the CDR3, taken from reference TRBV5-1 and TRBJ2-5): KAGVTQTPRYLIKTRGQQVTLSCSPISGHRSVSWYQQTPGQGLQFLFEYFSETQRNKGNFPGRFSGRQFSNSRSEMNVSTLELGDSALYLCASSPGTRGETQYFGPGTRLLVL.

The count of this clone is one. The chain uses TRBV5-4 and TRBJ2-7, with D perhaps TRBD2 (6 bases). The V and J ends lost 0 bases and 4 bases respectively, with 11 bases between them. The CDR3 extends over 14 amino acids. Per the germline V gene, CDR1 is SGHNT and CDR2 is YYREEE (reference sequence). CDR3 in DNA: TGTGCCAGCAGCTTGGAGCTAGCGAGTTACGAGCAGTACTTC. It translates to CASSLELASYEQYF.

The chain recombines TRBV5-1 with TRBJ2-3; TRBD2 matches at 13 bases. After removal of 4 bases from V and 10 bases from J, the junction contained 15 bases not matched to a gene. Germline V gives CDR1 SGHRS, CDR2 YFSETQ. The CDR3 loop spans 17 amino acids. CDR3 nucleotide sequence: TGCGCCAGCAGCCCGGGGAGTGGGACTAGCGGGACTGAAGCGCAGTATTTT. This encodes CASSPGSGTSGTEAQYF.

The gene calls are TRBV10-3 and TRBJ1-2; D gene ambiguous. The CDR3 runs 15 residues. The germline V and J ends were trimmed by 3 bases and 3 bases, with 14 bases remaining between them. Germline assignment: CDR1 ENHRY and CDR2 SYGVKD. This CDR3 is CAISDSGSWDYGYTF. CDR3 bases: TGTGCCATCAGTGACAGCGGGTCTTGGGACTATGGCTACACCTTC.